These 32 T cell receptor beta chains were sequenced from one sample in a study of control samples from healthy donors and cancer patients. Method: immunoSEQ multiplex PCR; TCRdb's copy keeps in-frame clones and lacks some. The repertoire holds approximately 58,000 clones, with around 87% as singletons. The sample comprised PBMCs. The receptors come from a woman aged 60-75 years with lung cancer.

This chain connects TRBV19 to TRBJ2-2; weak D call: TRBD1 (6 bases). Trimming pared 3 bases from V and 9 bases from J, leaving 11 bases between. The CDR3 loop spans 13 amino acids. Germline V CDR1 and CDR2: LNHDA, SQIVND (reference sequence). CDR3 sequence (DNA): TGTGCCAGTAGTATCGGACAGTTTAGGGAGCTGTTTTTT. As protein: CASSIGQFRELFF.

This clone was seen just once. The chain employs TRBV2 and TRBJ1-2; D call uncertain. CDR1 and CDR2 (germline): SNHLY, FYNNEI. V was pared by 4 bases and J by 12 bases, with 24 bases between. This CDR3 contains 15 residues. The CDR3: CASSGFNIPKMLDTF. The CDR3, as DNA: TGTGCCAGCAGTGGTTTCAACATACCTAAAATGCTTGACACCTTC.

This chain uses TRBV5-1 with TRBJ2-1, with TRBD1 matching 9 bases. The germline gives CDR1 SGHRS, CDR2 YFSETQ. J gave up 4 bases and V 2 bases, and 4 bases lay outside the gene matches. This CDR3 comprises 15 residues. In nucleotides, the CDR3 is TGCGCCAGCAGCTTTACAGGGGGCGAATACAATGAGCAGTTCTTC. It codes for CASSFTGGEYNEQFF.

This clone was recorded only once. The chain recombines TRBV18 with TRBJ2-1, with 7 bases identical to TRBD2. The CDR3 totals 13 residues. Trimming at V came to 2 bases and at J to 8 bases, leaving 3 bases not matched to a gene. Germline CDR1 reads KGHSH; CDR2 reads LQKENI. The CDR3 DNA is TGTGCCAGCTCACCAAACGGACTAGATGAGCAGTTCTTC. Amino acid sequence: CASSPNGLDEQFF.

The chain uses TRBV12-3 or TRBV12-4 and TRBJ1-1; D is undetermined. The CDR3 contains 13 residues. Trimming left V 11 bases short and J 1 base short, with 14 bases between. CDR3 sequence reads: CASRYSQNTEAFF. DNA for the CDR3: TGTGCCTCTCGCTATTCCCAGAACACTGAAGCTTTCTTT.

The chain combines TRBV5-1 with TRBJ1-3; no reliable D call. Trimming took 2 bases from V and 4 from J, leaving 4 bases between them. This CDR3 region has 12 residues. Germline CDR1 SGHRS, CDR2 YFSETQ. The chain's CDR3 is CASSFTGNTIYF. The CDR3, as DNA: TGCGCCAGCAGCTTTACAGGAAACACCATATATTTT.

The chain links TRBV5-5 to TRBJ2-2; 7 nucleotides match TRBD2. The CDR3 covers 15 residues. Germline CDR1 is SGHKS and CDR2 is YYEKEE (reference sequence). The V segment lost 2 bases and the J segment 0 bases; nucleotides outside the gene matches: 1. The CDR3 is CASSLAGPNTGELFF. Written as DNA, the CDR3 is TGTGCCAGCAGCTTAGCGGGGCCGAACACCGGGGAGCTGTTTTTT. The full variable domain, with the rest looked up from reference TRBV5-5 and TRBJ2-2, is DAGVTQSPTHLIKTRGQQVTLRCSPISGHKSVSWYQQVLGQGPQFIFQYYEKEERGRGNFPDRFSARQFPNYSSELNVNALLLGDSALYLCASSLAGPNTGELFFGEGSRLTVL.

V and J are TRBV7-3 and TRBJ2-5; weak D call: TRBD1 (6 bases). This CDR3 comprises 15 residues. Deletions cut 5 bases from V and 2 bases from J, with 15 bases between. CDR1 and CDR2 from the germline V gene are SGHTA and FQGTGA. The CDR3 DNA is TGTGCCAGCAGCCATCTGGGACACCCACAAGAGACCCAGTACTTC. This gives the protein CASSHLGHPQETQYF.

CDR3 sequence: CASSPGTGDNEQYF. In DNA, the CDR3 is TGCGCCAGCAGCCCCGGGACAGGGGATAACGAGCAGTACTTC. The rearrangement links TRBV5-1 to TRBJ2-7; 10 bases agree with TRBD1. This CDR3 comprises 14 residues. In germline, CDR1 is SGHRS, CDR2 YFSETQ. The V gene end was trimmed by 4 bases and the J gene end by 5 bases; junction bases not matched to a gene: 6.

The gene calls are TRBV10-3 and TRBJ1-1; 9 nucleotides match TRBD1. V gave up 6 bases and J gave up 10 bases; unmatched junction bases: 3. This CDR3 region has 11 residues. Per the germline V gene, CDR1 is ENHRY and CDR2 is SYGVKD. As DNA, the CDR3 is TGTGCCATCAGCCAACAGGGGGCAGCTTTCTTT. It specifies CAISQQGAAFF.

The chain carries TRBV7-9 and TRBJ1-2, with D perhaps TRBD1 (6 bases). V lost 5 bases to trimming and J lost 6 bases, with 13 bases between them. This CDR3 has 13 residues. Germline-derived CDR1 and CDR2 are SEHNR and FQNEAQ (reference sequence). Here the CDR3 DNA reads TGTGCCAGCAGCCAGAACAGGGCGGATGGCTACACCTTC. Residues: CASSQNRADGYTF.

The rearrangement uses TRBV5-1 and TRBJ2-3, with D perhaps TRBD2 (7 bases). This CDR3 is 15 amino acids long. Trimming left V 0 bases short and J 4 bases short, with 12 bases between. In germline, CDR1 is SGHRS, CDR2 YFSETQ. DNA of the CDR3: TGCGCCAGCAGCTTGGGCGGGGGCCGGGCAGATACGCAGTATTTT. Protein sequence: CASSLGGGRADTQYF.

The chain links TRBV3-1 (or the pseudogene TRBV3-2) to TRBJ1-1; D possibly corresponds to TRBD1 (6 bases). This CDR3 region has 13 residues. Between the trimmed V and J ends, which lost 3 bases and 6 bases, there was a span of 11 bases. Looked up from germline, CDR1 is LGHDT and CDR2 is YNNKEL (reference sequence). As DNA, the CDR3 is TGTGCCAGCAGCCACCAGGCAGGGGCTGAAGCTTTCTTT. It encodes CASSHQAGAEAFF.

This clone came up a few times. DNA for the CDR3: TGTGCCAGCAGCCAAGGGACCTCGGATGAGCAGTTCTTC. Translation gives CASSQGTSDEQFF. V gene TRBV3-1 (or the pseudogene TRBV3-2) combines with J gene TRBJ2-1; D is undetermined. CDR3 length: 13 amino acids. Deletions cut 1 base from V and 8 bases from J, with 9 bases between. Per the germline V gene, CDR1 is LGHDT and CDR2 is YNNKEL (reference sequence).

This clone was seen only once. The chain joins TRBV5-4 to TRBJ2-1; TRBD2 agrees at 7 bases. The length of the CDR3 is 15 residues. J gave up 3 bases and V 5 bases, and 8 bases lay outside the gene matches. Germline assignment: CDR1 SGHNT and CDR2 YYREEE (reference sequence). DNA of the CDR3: TGTGCCAGCAGTCCAAGCGGGGACCTCTACAATGAGCAGTTCTTC. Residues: CASSPSGDLYNEQFF.

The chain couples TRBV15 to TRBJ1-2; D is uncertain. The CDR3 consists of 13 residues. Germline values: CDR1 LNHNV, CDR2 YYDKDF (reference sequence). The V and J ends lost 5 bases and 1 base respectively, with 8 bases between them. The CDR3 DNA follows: TGTGCCACCAGCGGTCGGGATAACTATGGCTACACCTTC. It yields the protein CATSGRDNYGYTF.

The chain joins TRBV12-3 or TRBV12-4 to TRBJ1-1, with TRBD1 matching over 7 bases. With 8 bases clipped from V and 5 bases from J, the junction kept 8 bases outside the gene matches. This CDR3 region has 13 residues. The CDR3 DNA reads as TGTGCCAGCCGAGGGGGCCCTCGGACTGAAGCTTTCTTT. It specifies CASRGGPRTEAFF.

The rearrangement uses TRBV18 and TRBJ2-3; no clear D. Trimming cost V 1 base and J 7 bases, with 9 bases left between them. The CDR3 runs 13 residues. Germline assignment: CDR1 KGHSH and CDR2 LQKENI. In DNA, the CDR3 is TGTGCCAGCTCACCACAGTTTATAAATACGCAGTATTTT. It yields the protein CASSPQFINTQYF.

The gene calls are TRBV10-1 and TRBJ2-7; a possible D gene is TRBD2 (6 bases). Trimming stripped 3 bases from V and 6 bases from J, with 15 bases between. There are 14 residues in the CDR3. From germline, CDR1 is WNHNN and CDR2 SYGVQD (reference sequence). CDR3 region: CASSDSPGVGEQYF. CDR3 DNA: TGCGCCAGCAGTGATAGTCCGGGAGTTGGCGAGCAGTACTTC.

CDR3 coding DNA: TGCGCCAGCAGTCCCCGACAGCTCTCCTACAATGAGCAGTTCTTC. It translates to CASSPRQLSYNEQFF. V usage is TRBV5-1 and J usage is TRBJ2-1, with a tentative D call TRBD1 (5 bases). The CDR3 extends over 15 amino acids. Trimming left V 5 bases short and J 0 bases short, with 12 bases between. The V gene's germline CDR1 is SGHRS and CDR2 YFSETQ.

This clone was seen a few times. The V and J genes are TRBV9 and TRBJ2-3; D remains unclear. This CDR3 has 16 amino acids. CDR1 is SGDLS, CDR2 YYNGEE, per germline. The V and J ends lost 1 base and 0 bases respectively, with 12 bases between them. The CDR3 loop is CASSVYSQLSTDTQYF. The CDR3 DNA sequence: TGTGCCAGCAGCGTATATTCACAGTTAAGCACAGATACGCAGTATTTT.

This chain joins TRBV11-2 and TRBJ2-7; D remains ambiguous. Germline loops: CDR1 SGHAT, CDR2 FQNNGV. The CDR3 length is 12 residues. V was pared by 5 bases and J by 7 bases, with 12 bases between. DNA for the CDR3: TGTGCCAGCAGCCGCGGCGCTTTGGAGCAGTACTTC. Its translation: CASSRGALEQYF.

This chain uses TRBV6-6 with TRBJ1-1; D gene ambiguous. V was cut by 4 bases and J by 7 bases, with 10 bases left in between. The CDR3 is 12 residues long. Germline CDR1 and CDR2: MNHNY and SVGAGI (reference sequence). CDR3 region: CASSSRSLEAFF. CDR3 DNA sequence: TGTGCCAGCAGTTCGAGATCTCTTGAAGCTTTCTTT.

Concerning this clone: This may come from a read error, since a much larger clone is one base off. CDR3 DNA: TGTGCCAGCAGCTTACAGCCCACCGCAGAGGGAACTGAAGCTTTCTTT. Translated, it gives CASSLQPTAEGTEAFF. The chain employs TRBV7-2 and TRBJ1-1; no clear D. The CDR3 totals 16 residues. Germline CDR1 and CDR2: SGHTA and FQGNSA. Trimming took off 2 bases at V and 5 bases at J, with 18 bases between the two ends.

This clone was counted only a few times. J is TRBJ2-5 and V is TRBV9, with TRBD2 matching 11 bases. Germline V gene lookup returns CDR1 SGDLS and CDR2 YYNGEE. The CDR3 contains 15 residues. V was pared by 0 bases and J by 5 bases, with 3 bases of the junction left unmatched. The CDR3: CASSVGGLAAETQYF. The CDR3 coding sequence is TGTGCCAGCAGCGTAGGGGGACTAGCGGCGGAGACCCAGTACTTC.

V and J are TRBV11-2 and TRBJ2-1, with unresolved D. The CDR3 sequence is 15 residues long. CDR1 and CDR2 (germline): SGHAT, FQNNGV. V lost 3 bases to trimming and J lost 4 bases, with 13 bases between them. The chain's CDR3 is CASSFRSVAYNEQFF. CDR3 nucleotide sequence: TGTGCCAGCAGCTTTCGCAGCGTCGCTTACAATGAGCAGTTCTTC.

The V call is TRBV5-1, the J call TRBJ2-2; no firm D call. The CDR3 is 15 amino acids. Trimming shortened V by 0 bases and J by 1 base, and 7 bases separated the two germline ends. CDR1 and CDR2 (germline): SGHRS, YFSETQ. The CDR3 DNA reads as TGCGCCAGCAGCTTGGAGCTGGGGAACACCGGGGAGCTGTTTTTT. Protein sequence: CASSLELGNTGELFF.

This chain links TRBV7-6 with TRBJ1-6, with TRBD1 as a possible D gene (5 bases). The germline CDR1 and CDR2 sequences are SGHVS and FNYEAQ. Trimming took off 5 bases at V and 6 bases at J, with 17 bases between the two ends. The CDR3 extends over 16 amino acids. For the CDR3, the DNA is TGTGCCAGCAGCGCGCAGGGCCACGGCGCTAATTCACCCCTCCACTTT. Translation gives CASSAQGHGANSPLHF.

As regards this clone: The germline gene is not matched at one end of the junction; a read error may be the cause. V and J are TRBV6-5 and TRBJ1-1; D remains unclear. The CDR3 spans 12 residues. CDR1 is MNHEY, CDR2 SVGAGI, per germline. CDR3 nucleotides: TGTGCCACCGCGCGGCAGAACAGTGAAGCTTTCTTT. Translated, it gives CATARQNSEAFF.

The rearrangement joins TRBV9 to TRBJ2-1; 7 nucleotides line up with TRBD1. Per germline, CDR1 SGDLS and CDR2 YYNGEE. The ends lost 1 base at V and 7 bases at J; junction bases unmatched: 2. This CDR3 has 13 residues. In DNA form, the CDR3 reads TGTGCCAGCAGCGTACGACAGGGTAATGAGCAGTTCTTC. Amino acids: CASSVRQGNEQFF.

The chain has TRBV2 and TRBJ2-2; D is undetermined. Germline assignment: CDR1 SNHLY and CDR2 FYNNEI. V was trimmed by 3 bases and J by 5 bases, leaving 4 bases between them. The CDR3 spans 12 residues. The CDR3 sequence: CASSDLTGELFF. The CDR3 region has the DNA TGTGCCAGCAGTGACCTGACCGGGGAGCTGTTTTTT.

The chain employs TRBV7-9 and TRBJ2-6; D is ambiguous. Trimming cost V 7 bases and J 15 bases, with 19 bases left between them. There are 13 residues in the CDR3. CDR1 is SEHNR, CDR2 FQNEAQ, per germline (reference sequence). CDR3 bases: TGTGCCAGCACTCCTAGTCCCACCCCCAGCCTGACTTTC. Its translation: CASTPSPTPSLTF.